This T cell receptor (beta chain) is drawn from a study of memory CD4+ T cells and cytomegalovirus serostatus (dated by TCRdb to about 2019). Turning to the overall study: A total of some 35 healthy Belgian adults, of whom 9 were CMV seropositive and 24 were CMV seronegative, were included in the cohort. CD4+ memory TCRbeta repertoires of a Belgian cohort with known cytomegalovirus serostatus were sequenced in order to replicate a published TCR-based CMV serostatus classifier. What the authors observed across the whole study: Only CD4+CD45RO+ memory cells were sequenced, in contrast to the original study, which included naive and memory CD4+ and CD8+ populations. For CMV serostatus prediction, a median bootstrapped AUC of 0.95 was reached with the original framework, and a median bootstrapped AUC of approximately 0.89 was reached with a US-trained random forest. On the Belgian cohort, the classifier based on the original framework reached a median bootstrapped AUC of approximately 0.95, with a 95% CI of 0.76-1.00. Among the 150 to 200 previously reported CMV-associated TCRbeta sequences, some 70 showed up in the CD4+ memory repertoires, with each one found in between one and five individuals. The results were interpreted as suggesting that the CMV-associated TCR signature is mostly present in the CD4+ memory repertoire.

Points on this clone: Its antigen target is currently unknown. No much larger clone is present one base from it, and per-base qualities are unavailable.

There are 16 amino acids in the CDR3, from cysteine to phenylalanine inclusive. The retained sequence is limited to the CDR3, 48 bases, with the frame set at the first base. Between the V and J ends, shortened by 11 bases and 8 bases respectively, the junction contains 30 bases. Taken from the germline V gene, the CDR1 and CDR2 loops are MRHNA and SNTAGT. The Quick-DNA Microprep Kit was used to extract genomic DNA from the sorted cells. Amplification of TCRbeta DNA was done with the immunoSEQ hsTCRbeta kit, following the protocol from the manufacturer. TCRbeta libraries were sequenced on an Illumina MiSeq instrument. Turning to the authors' computational methods: Following removal of out-of-frame sequences, 2.3 million or so distinct TCRbeta sequences were retained, with an average of roughly 67,000 per individual. Each individual was scored using the number of 150 to 200 previously reported CMV-associated TCRbeta sequences that the individual carried and the total number of productive distinct TCRbeta sequences. A beta-binomial model was reimplemented in Python, and scikit-learn random forests with default parameters were trained on US cohort data. Classifier performance on the Belgian cohort was reported as the median AUC with percentile confidence intervals calculated over 10,000 bootstrap iterations. TCRdb carries this immuneACCESS record with in-frame sequences only. Its versions omit some clonotypes, under half of them owing to an unresolved V gene in the studies checked, with the rest unexplained. V and J calls plus clone size are reproduced from that table; the DNA served to infer D and trimming. The sample table holds approximately 53,000 clones, of which 70% to 85% were seen once. The ten largest make up approximately 0.55% of the sample.

Single viable CD3+CD4+CD8-CD45RO+ cells were sorted as memory CD4+ T cells on a FACSAria II. CMV serostatus was determined using a Roche Elecsys assay that detects serum IgG against CMV pp150, pp28, p38 and p52. After thawing, total CD4+ T cells were enriched by positive selection with CD4 magnetic microbeads. The samples came from a different study that was designed specifically to examine the CD4+ T cell memory repertoire. Peripheral blood mononuclear cells were isolated and cryopreserved according to standard operating procedures, and serum was kept at -80 degrees C. The staining relied on CD3-PerCP (BW264/56), CD4-APC (RPA-T4), CD45RO-PE (UCHT1) and CD8-Pacific Orange (3B5) antibodies, and Sytox blue was used to exclude non-viable cells.

The V and J segments used are TRBV6-4 and TRBJ1-2; the D gene cannot be named for sure. The sequence came from an adult in good health and CMV-seronegative. Material: memory CD4+ T cells from blood. The CDR3 is CAPQRRHGRISGGYTF. The nucleotide sequence is given as TGTGCCCCCCAAAGGCGGCATGGGCGGATTTCTGGGGGCTACACCTTC.